This T cell receptor beta chain is from a study of cytomegalovirus exposure and HLA in healthy donors. Overall study findings and caveats: The majority of TCR sequences were rare, yet some public TCRs appeared in many donors. According to a later analysis, TCR clusters from the first cohort tended to co-occur in the 100 to 150 validation repertoires. In vitro confirmation showed a few CMV-associated chains to be CMV antigen specific.

In the case of this clone: The antigen is not known.

This table comes from immunoSEQ multiplex PCR, and its TCRdb copy is limited to in-frame clones, with some not included. The sample shows 150,000 to 200,000 clones, just under 90% of them seen only once. From the roughly 110-subject validation cohort, which was separate from the roughly 630-subject first cohort, the donors were drawn. From germline, CDR1 is SSHAT and CDR2 FNYEAQ (reference sequence). This CDR3 has 16 amino acids. The rearrangement links TRBV7-7 to TRBJ1-4, with D possibly matching TRBD1 (6 bases). The sequenced sample consisted of PBMCs. The TCR originated in a woman aged 30 to 39 in good health and CMV-seronegative. The CDR3: CATDRWFLATNEKLFF. The DNA of the CDR3 is TGTGCTACCGACAGGTGGTTCTTGGCAACTAATGAAAAACTGTTTTTT.